The source of this TCR beta chain is a study of CD8+ T cells in alopecia areata. For the study at large: Those treated were given oral tofacitinib at 5 to 10 mg twice daily. Study findings and constraints: Sequencing of scalp samples also captures resident alphabeta T cells of normal skin.

Points on this clone: Its target is unknown.

The CDR3 extends over 12 amino acids. Trimming cost V 5 bases and J 6 bases, with 11 bases left between them. Germline V CDR1 and CDR2: SEHNR, FQNEAQ (reference sequence). cDNA prepared by RNA extraction and subsequent reverse transcription served as the template for sequencing. Assay: immunoSEQ multiplex PCR; the TCRdb copy retains only in-frame clones and omits some. This repertoire shows 150,000 or so clones, approximately 70% found once; its top ten account for over 10%. This chain links TRBV7-9 with TRBJ2-7; D unclear. This material consisted of CD8+ T cells sorted from blood, taken at week 0. The TCR originated in a human donor with alopecia areata. The CDR3 nucleotides are TGTGCCAGCAGCCCCATACAAGGCGAGCAGTACTTC. It specifies CASSPIQGEQYF.